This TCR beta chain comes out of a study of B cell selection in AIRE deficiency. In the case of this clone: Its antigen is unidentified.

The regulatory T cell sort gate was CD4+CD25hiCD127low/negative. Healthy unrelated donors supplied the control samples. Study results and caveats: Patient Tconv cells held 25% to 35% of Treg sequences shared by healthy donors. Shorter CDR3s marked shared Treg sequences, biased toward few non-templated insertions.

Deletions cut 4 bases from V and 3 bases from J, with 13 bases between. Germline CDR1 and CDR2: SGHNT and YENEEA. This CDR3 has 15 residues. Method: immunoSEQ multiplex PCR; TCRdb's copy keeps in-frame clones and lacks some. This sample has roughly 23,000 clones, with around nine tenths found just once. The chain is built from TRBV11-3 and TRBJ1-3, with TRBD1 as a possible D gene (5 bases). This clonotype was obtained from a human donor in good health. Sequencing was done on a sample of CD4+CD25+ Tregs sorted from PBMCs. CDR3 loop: CASSSRGAYGNTIYF. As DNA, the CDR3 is TGTGCCAGCAGCTCTAGGGGCGCATATGGAAACACCATATATTTT.